Sequencing of this T cell receptor (beta chain) was carried out in a study of blood T cell repertoires in COVID-19. Study as a whole: Nucleic acid was either cDNA or gDNA, and it came from T cells, B-cell-depleted T cells, or PBMCs.

The CDR3 totals 12 residues. V lost 4 bases and J 8 bases, leaving 8 bases between the germline ends. CDR1 is SEHNR, CDR2 FQNEAQ, per germline (reference sequence). In the authors' workflow: Estimation of nucleated cell counts was performed using reference gene primer amplification. The assay was immunoSEQ multiplex PCR, and TCRdb's table has in-frame clones only and misses some. D and trimming were read from the DNA, whereas the V and J calls and clone size are those reported in that table. Altogether 350,000 to 400,000 clones are present, 80% to 90% being singletons, with the ten largest covering under 4%. During active infection, Seattle patients enrolled and were then monitored through disease.

Material for sequencing was peripheral blood. The sequence was obtained from a woman aged 25 to 39 with COVID-19, enrolled during active disease. The chain uses TRBV7-9 and TRBJ1-4; D unresolved. CDR3 sequence (DNA): TGTGCCAGCAGCTCCGGTGCGGAAAAACTGTTTTTT. Translated: CASSSGAEKLFF.